This is a list of T cell receptor beta chains from one sample in a study of CD8 T cells in Susac syndrome. MiXCR was run by TCRdb on the immunoSEQ multiplex PCR reads, yielding one entry per CDR3 protein. The table has more than 65,000 distinct CDR3 sequences, approximately 95% seen once. Sequencing was performed on CD8+ T cells from PBMCs. The source is a human donor in good health. Both conserved end residues are part of each CDR3. The order of the fields is D gene, clone size, J gene, CDR3 length, V gene, CDR3 DNA, CDR3 protein. The D gene is left open where the match is weak. Clone size, where shown, is once, few, many, or a class for clones that have expanded.

NA	NA	TRBJ2-2	13	TRBV7-9	TGTGCATATCCACAGGAGAACACCGGGGAGCTGTTTTTT	CAYPQENTGELFF
NA	once	TRBJ1-5	15	TRBV28	TGTGCCAGCTGGTCTCCGGTACAGGGAAATCAGCCCCAGCATTTT	CASWSPVQGNQPQHF
NA	NA	TRBJ1-1	15	TRBV9	TGTGCCAGCAGCGTAGGGGGTCCGGTGAACACTGAAGCTTTCTTT	CASSVGGPVNTEAFF
NA	NA	TRBJ2-6	14	TRBV15	TGTGCCACCAGCAGAGAAGGGCAACCCAACGTCCTGACTTTC	CATSREGQPNVLTF
TRBD1	NA	TRBJ2-7	12	TRBV27	TGTGCCAGCGGGGACAGGGGGCCCGAGCAGTACTTC	CASGDRGPEQYF
TRBD2	NA	TRBJ2-5	13	TRBV5-1	TGCGCCAGCAGCCCGCGGGGGGTGGAGACCCAGTACTTC	CASSPRGVETQYF
NA	NA	TRBJ1-1	11	TRBV12-5	TGTGCTAGTCAGGGTTTGACTGAAGCTTTCTTT	CASQGLTEAFF
TRBD2	few	TRBJ2-1	14	TRBV5-1	TGCGCCAGCAGCTTAGCGGGGGCCTACAATGAGCAGTTCTTC	CASSLAGAYNEQFF
NA	NA	TRBJ2-7	14	TRBV5-6	TGTGCCAGCAGCTTGGGGGCCGGAAGCTACGAGCAGTACTTC	CASSLGAGSYEQYF
NA	NA	TRBJ2-5	14	TRBV2	TGTGCCAGCACTATTTACATATCTCAAGAGACCCAGTACTTC	CASTIYISQETQYF
NA	NA	TRBJ2-5	13	TRBV15	TGTGCCACCAGCATCACAAGGGAAGAGACCCAGTACTTC	CATSITREETQYF
NA	NA	TRBJ2-1	15	TRBV28	TGTGCCAGCAGTTCTTGGGGGACCATCTCGGATGAGCAGTTCTTC	CASSSWGTISDEQFF
NA	NA	TRBJ2-1	13	TRBV3-1	TGTGCCAGCAGCCAAACGGGGGTCGATGAGCAGTTCTTC	CASSQTGVDEQFF
NA	NA	TRBJ1-2	15	TRBV16	TGTGCCAGCAGCCAATCGAAACAGGATGACTATGGCTACACCTTC	CASSQSKQDDYGYTF
NA	NA	TRBJ2-1	16	TRBV5-1	TGCGCCAGCCGTACTACAGGGATTTCCTCCTACAATGAGCAGTTCTTC	CASRTTGISSYNEQFF
NA	NA	TRBJ2-7	16	TRBV3-1	TGTGCCAGCAGCCGACGGGATGGGGGGCCAGCGAACGAGCAGTACTTC	CASSRRDGGPANEQYF
NA	few	TRBJ1-1	12	TRBV19	TGTGCCAGTAGTAATAGGGGCACTGAAGCTTTCTTT	CASSNRGTEAFF
NA	few	TRBJ1-5	14	TRBV27	TGTGCCAGCAGTTCGGACACCAGCAATCAGCCCCAGCATTTT	CASSSDTSNQPQHF
TRBD1	NA	TRBJ1-2	14	TRBV5-1	TGCGCCAGCAGCCCACCGGGACAGAACTATGGCTACACCTTC	CASSPPGQNYGYTF
NA	NA	TRBJ1-1	12	TRBV3-1	TGTGCCAGCAGCCCACAGAACACTGAAGCTTTCTTT	CASSPQNTEAFF
NA	NA	TRBJ2-7	13	TRBV19	TGTGCCAGTAGTATGGGGGACTCCTACGAGCAGTACTTC	CASSMGDSYEQYF
TRBD1	NA	TRBJ2-5	14	TRBV4-1	TGCGCCAGCAGCCTACAGGGGGATGGAGAGACCCAGTACTTC	CASSLQGDGETQYF
NA	NA	TRBJ1-2	13	TRBV7-6	TGTGCCAGCAGCTTGAGGGGAAGCGCTGGCTACACCTTC	CASSLRGSAGYTF
NA	NA	TRBJ1-1	15	TRBV27	TGTGCCAGCAGTTTATCAGCTACAGGGAACACTGAAGCTTTCTTT	CASSLSATGNTEAFF
TRBD1	NA	TRBJ1-2	15	TRBV3-1	TGTGCCAGCAGCCAATCGGGGACAGCTAACTATGGCTACACCTTC	CASSQSGTANYGYTF
NA	NA	TRBJ1-2	15	TRBV4-1	TGCGCCAGCAGCCACGTTAAGACCCCCTTCTATGGCTACACCTTC	CASSHVKTPFYGYTF
TRBD1	NA	TRBJ1-5	14	TRBV4-1	TGCGCCAGCACTTCAGGGGGTGGAAATCAGCCCCAGCATTTT	CASTSGGGNQPQHF
TRBD1	NA	TRBJ2-6	19	TRBV23-1	TGCGCCAGCAGTCAATCGGGTTTTTTCGGGACAGGACAAACCAACGTCCTGACTTTC	CASSQSGFFGTGQTNVLTF
NA	NA	TRBJ2-3	15	TRBV6-2/TRBV6-3	TGTGCCAGCAGGGGGGACTGGGGGCCCACAGATACGCAGTATTTT	CASRGDWGPTDTQYF
TRBD1	NA	TRBJ1-5	13	TRBV29-1	TGCAGCGTTGAGACAGGGAGCAATCAGCCCCAGCATTTT	CSVETGSNQPQHF
NA	NA	TRBJ1-5	14	TRBV24-1	TGTGCCACCAGTGATGTCGGTAGCAATCAGCCCCAGCATTTT	CATSDVGSNQPQHF
NA	NA	TRBJ2-1	13	TRBV30	TGTGCCTGGAGTGTTGGGGGCTACAATGAGCAGTTCTTC	CAWSVGGYNEQFF